One sample yielded the 13 T cell receptor beta chains listed below, sequenced in a study of CD8+CD57+ T cells in acquired aplastic anemia. Genomic DNA served as template for TCR beta VDJ and CDR3 profiling. TCRdb independently ran MiXCR on the reads; one entry per CDR3 protein. This sample has under 350,000 distinct CDR3 sequences; roughly 53% occur once, and the top ten carry 1% to 1.5%. Sequenced patients had shown CD8+CD57+ cell expansion by flow cytometry. Sequenced: sorted CD4+, CD8+, or CD8+CD57+ T cells (not recorded which) from PBMCs. Receptors were obtained from a human donor with aplastic anemia.

This clonotype was counted ten times or more. Here the CDR3 DNA reads TGCAGCGCCGGCGCGGCGAGTGAAAAACTGTTTTTT. Translation: CSAGAASEKLFF. This chain links TRBV29-1 with TRBJ1-4; D remains unclear. The CDR3 is 12 residues long. CDR1 SQVTM and CDR2 ANQGSEA come from the germline V gene. Trimming left V 7 bases short and J 7 bases short, with 13 bases between.

In this sample, this clonotype turned up many times. The chain employs TRBV7-2 and TRBJ2-1, with 7 bases fitting TRBD1. Germline V lookup: CDR1 SGHTA, CDR2 FQGNSA. The V segment lost 1 base and the J segment 6 bases; nucleotides outside the gene matches: 6. The CDR3 has 15 residues. CDR3 loop: CASSLGNRGVNEQFF. The CDR3 DNA follows: TGTGCCAGCAGCTTAGGGAACAGGGGTGTCAATGAGCAGTTCTTC.

This chain joins TRBV10-2 and TRBJ2-5, with 12 bases matching TRBD2. The germline V gene has CDR1 WSHSY and CDR2 SAAADI. The trim removed 6 bases at V and 5 bases at J, leaving 10 bases unmatched. The length of the CDR3 is 16 residues. The CDR3 DNA is TGCGCCAGCAGGGCGACTAGCGGGGGAGTTGGGGAGACCCAGTACTTC. Translation gives CASRATSGGVGETQYF.

The rearrangement links TRBV7-4 to TRBJ1-4; TRBD1 matches 7 bases. Germline V gene lookup returns CDR1 SGHVT and CDR2 SQSDAQ. The CDR3 totals 15 residues. V shed 7 bases, J shed 5 bases, and the junction held 10 bases outside the gene matches. The CDR3 sequence: CASIQSGTANEKLFF. The CDR3 DNA sequence: TGTGCCAGCATCCAGAGTGGGACAGCGAATGAAAAACTGTTTTTT.

The chain has TRBV5-4 and TRBJ2-7; possibly TRBD1 for D (5 bases). Germline V gene lookup returns CDR1 SGHNT and CDR2 YYREEE (reference sequence). The CDR3 runs to 12 residues. The V gene lost 6 bases and the J gene lost 7 bases, with 14 bases spanning the gap. This CDR3 is CASTDRLGEQYF. The CDR3 DNA sequence: TGTGCCAGCACAGACAGACTGGGGGAGCAGTACTTC.

The chain uses TRBV7-3 and TRBJ1-2; D possibly corresponds to TRBD1 (5 bases). Germline lookup yields CDR1 SGHTA and CDR2 FQGTGA. V lost 1 base and J 7 bases, leaving 10 bases between the germline ends. The CDR3 runs to 13 residues. Written as DNA, the CDR3 is TGTGCCAGCAGCTTAATTCCAGGGATTGGCTACACCTTC. Amino acid sequence: CASSLIPGIGYTF.

J is TRBJ2-2 and V is TRBV2; D is possibly TRBD1 or TRBD2 (5 bases each). Germline CDR1 is SNHLY and CDR2 is FYNNEI. Trimming pared 6 bases from V and 0 bases from J, leaving 11 bases between. The CDR3 has 15 residues. The CDR3, as DNA: TGTGCCAGCAGCGGGACGGCCGCGAACACCGGGGAGCTGTTTTTT. Its translation: CASSGTAANTGELFF. The full variable domain, rest sourced from reference TRBV2 and TRBJ2-2, is EPEVTQTPSHQVTQMGQEVILRCVPISNHLYFYWYRQILGQKVEFLVSFYNNEISEKSEIFDDQFSVERPDGSNFTLKIRSTKLEDSAMYFCASSGTAANTGELFFGEGSRLTVL.

The table lists this clonotype with many counts. The gene calls are TRBV5-5 and TRBJ2-5; 11 positions match TRBD1. The V and J ends lost 4 bases and 5 bases, in that order; junction bases with no gene match: 10. Looked up from germline, CDR1 is SGHKS and CDR2 is YYEKEE (reference sequence). The CDR3 sequence is 16 residues long. The chain's CDR3 is CASSLEGQGVWETQYF. CDR3 bases: TGTGCCAGCAGCCTTGAGGGACAGGGGGTTTGGGAGACCCAGTACTTC.

The sample holds a few counts of this clonotype. The J gene is TRBJ2-2, the V gene TRBV6-5; the match to TRBD1 covers 10 bases. Germline V gene lookup returns CDR1 MNHEY and CDR2 SVGAGI. V lost 0 bases, J lost 6 bases, and 4 bases stayed unmatched. The CDR3 extends over 16 amino acids. The chain's CDR3 is CASSYSRTGGSGELFF. In nucleotides, the CDR3 is TGTGCCAGCAGTTACTCTCGGACAGGGGGTTCCGGGGAGCTGTTTTTT.

The genes are TRBV19 and TRBJ2-6, with D unclear. CDR1 LNHDA and CDR2 SQIVND come from the germline V gene (reference sequence). The CDR3 totals 13 residues. V shed 4 bases and J shed 2 bases, with 3 bases lying between them. The CDR3: CASSRTGANVLTF. As DNA, the CDR3 is TGTGCCAGTAGTAGGACTGGGGCCAACGTCCTGACTTTC.

This rearrangement joins TRBV20-1 to TRBJ1-1, with TRBD1 matching over 8 bases. Losses at the gene ends were 4 bases for V and 1 base for J; bases not matched to a gene: 5. This CDR3 has 14 residues. Germline V gene lookup returns CDR1 DFQATT and CDR2 SNEGSKA (reference sequence). CDR3 amino acids: CSATRTGPNTEAFF. The CDR3 DNA is TGCAGTGCTACCCGGACAGGGCCGAACACTGAAGCTTTCTTT.

The chain links TRBV24-1 to TRBJ1-1, with a possible D match to TRBD1 (5 bases). The CDR3 spans 13 residues. V was shortened by 7 bases and J by 4 bases, with 12 bases between the two germline ends. Germline V CDR1 and CDR2: KGHDR, SFDVKD. The CDR3 sequence is CATRERGGTEAFF. The CDR3, as DNA: TGTGCCACCAGGGAACGGGGGGGCACTGAAGCTTTCTTT.

Only one count was recorded for this clonotype. This may stem from a read error, because a much larger clone lies one nucleotide away. This chain connects TRBV12-3 or TRBV12-4 to TRBJ2-7; tentatively, D is TRBD1 (5 bases). This CDR3 has 18 residues. V was trimmed by 7 bases and J by 7 bases, leaving 32 bases between them. CDR3 residues: CASKPLGQPRSSYNEQYF. The CDR3 coding sequence is TGTGCCAGCAAACCGTTGGGGCAGCCAAGGAGCTCCTACAATGAGCAGTACTTC.